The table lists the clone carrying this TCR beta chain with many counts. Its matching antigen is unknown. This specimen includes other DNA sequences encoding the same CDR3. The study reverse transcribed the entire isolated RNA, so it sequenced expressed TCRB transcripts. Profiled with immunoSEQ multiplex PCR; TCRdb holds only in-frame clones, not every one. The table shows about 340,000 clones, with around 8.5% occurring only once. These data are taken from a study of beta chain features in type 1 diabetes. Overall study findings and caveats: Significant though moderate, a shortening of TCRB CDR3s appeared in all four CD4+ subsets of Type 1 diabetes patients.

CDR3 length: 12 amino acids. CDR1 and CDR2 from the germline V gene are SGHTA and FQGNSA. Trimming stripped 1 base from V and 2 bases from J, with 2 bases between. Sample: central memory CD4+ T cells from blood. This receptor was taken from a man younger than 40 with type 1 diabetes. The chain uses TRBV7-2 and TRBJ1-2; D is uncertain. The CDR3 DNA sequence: TGTGCCAGCAGCTTAGTCAACTATGGCTACACCTTC. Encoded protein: CASSLVNYGYTF.